The 32 T cell receptor beta chains below come from one sample, sequenced in a study of radiotherapy plus CTLA-4 blockade in lung cancer. Only in-frame clones appear in the TCRdb table, and some are missing; sequencing was by immunoSEQ multiplex PCR. Of some 73,000 clones detected, 84% appear once; the ten largest clones hold approximately 0.81%. The sequences come from peripheral blood, collected from a patient treated with radiotherapy plus ipilimumab. These receptors were obtained from a human donor with non-small cell lung cancer who had stable disease on radiotherapy plus ipilimumab.

This chain connects TRBV6-5 to TRBJ2-1; D is perhaps TRBD1 (6 bases). This CDR3 is built from 14 residues. Trimming removed 6 bases at V and 6 bases at J, with 15 bases between. Per the germline V gene, CDR1 is MNHEY and CDR2 is SVGAGI. The CDR3 DNA reads as TGTGCCAGCAGGAATATGGACAGCTCCAATGAGCAGTTCTTC. Translating gives CASRNMDSSNEQFF.

This clone was detected once. The chain couples TRBV7-8 to TRBJ2-5; 7 bases match TRBD1. The CDR3 totals 16 residues. Germline V lookup: CDR1 SGHVS, CDR2 FQNEAQ. Trimming took 6 bases from V and 1 from J; bases not matched to a gene: 11. This CDR3 reads CASSLSTGTAQETQYF. The CDR3, as DNA: TGTGCCAGCAGTCTATCAACCGGGACAGCCCAAGAGACCCAGTACTTC.

The chain carries TRBV30 and TRBJ1-1, with TRBD1 as a possible D gene (5 bases). CDR3 length: 12 amino acids. The V gene lost 5 bases and the J gene lost 6 bases, with 13 bases spanning the gap. The germline gives CDR1 GTSNPN, CDR2 SVGIG (reference sequence). CDR3: CAWAGTRAEAFF. CDR3 bases: TGTGCCTGGGCAGGGACCCGAGCTGAAGCTTTCTTT.

Here the CDR3 reads CASSLLPPSGNTIYF. In DNA form, the CDR3 reads TGTGCCAGCAGCTTACTCCCTCCCTCTGGAAACACCATATATTTT. The rearrangement uses TRBV5-6 and TRBJ1-3; D call uncertain. The germline CDR1 and CDR2 sequences are SGHDT and YYEEEE. The CDR3 has 15 residues. Trimming shortened V by 2 bases and J by 0 bases, and 9 bases separated the two germline ends.

The chain joins TRBV5-1 to TRBJ2-7; 8 bases fit TRBD1. Germline CDR1 reads SGHRS; CDR2 reads YFSETQ. This CDR3 comprises 15 residues. J was trimmed by 0 bases and V by 0 bases; bases with no gene match: 2. This chain's CDR3 is CASSLGQGTSYEQYF. CDR3 in DNA: TGCGCCAGCAGCTTGGGACAGGGGACCTCCTACGAGCAGTACTTC.

The V gene is TRBV19, the J gene TRBJ1-2, with TRBD1 as a possible D gene (6 bases). Trimming shortened V by 2 bases and J by 9 bases, and 13 bases separated the two germline ends. CDR3 length: 13 amino acids. From germline, CDR1 is LNHDA and CDR2 SQIVND (reference sequence). The CDR3, as DNA: TGTGCCAGTAGTATAAACGGGGGGCGCAGCTACACCTTC. Translating gives CASSINGGRSYTF.

The CDR3 region has the DNA TGTGCCAGCAAAAATAGCGGGCTTTACTACGAGCAGTACTTC. It encodes CASKNSGLYYEQYF. This chain connects TRBV6-1 to TRBJ2-7; 7 bases map to TRBD2. This CDR3 has 14 residues. The J segment lost 3 bases and the V segment lost 7 bases, leaving 9 bases of the junction unmatched. The germline CDR1 and CDR2 sequences are MNHNS and SASEGT.

This rearrangement joins TRBV28 to TRBJ1-5; the D is unclear. This CDR3 has 18 amino acids. Trimming cost V 6 bases and J 5 bases, with 26 bases left between them. Germline loops: CDR1 MDHEN, CDR2 SYDVKM. In DNA, the CDR3 is TGTGCCAGCAGACCTATCGCCGGGCGTCGCTCGCCCCATCAGCCCCAGCATTTT. Translation: CASRPIAGRRSPHQPQHF.

The genes are TRBV10-1 and TRBJ1-2; 7 bases line up with TRBD1. The CDR3 loop spans 16 amino acids. Trimming cost V 9 bases and J 7 bases; bases outside gene matches: 20. Per germline, CDR1 WNHNN and CDR2 SYGVQD (reference sequence). The CDR3 DNA sequence: TGCGCCAGGGACGCGACAGGGATTCCGTTGTTGCGTGGCTACACCTTC. Protein: CARDATGIPLLRGYTF.

This clone has a single count. This chain uses TRBV2 with TRBJ1-4, with a weak D call TRBD1 (5 bases). Trimming took off 9 bases at V and 7 bases at J, with 15 bases between the two ends. CDR1 is SNHLY, CDR2 FYNNEI, per germline. There are 13 residues in the CDR3. CDR3 coding DNA: TGTGCCAGTCAGCAGGGAAGGAGTGAAAAACTGTTTTTT. Its translation is CASQQGRSEKLFF.

The chain uses TRBV7-3 and TRBJ2-2; TRBD1 is a possible D gene (5 bases). Germline lookup yields CDR1 SGHTA and CDR2 FQGTGA. This CDR3 comprises 16 residues. The V end lost 5 bases, the J end lost 4 bases, and 17 bases lay between the germline ends. The CDR3 bases are TGTGCCAGCAGCCTGCTCCCAGGGTCGGGCACCGGGGAGCTGTTTTTT. This codes for CASSLLPGSGTGELFF.

CDR3 protein: CASSPDGLGTDTQYF. CDR3 sequence (DNA): TGTGCCAGCAGTCCCGACGGGCTAGGCACAGATACGCAGTATTTT. V usage is TRBV2 and J usage is TRBJ2-3, with unresolved D. CDR1 and CDR2 (germline): SNHLY, FYNNEI. The CDR3 spans 15 residues. Trimming removed 5 bases at V and 1 base at J, with 13 bases between.

This chain joins TRBV6-6 and TRBJ1-2, with D unresolved. Trimming shortened V by 0 bases and J by 5 bases, and 10 bases separated the two germline ends. This CDR3 has 14 amino acids. Germline CDR1 and CDR2: MNHNY and SVGAGI (reference sequence). CDR3 nucleotide sequence: TGTGCCAGCAGTTACTCGGCCGCCGAGTATGGCTACACCTTC. Its translation is CASSYSAAEYGYTF.

The V and J genes are TRBV11-3 and TRBJ2-1, with 9 bases lining up with TRBD2. Germline V gene lookup returns CDR1 SGHNT and CDR2 YENEEA. Trimming took 5 bases from V and 8 from J; bases not matched to a gene: 13. This CDR3 is 16 amino acids long. CDR3 amino acids: CASSPRGAGGYDEQFF. The CDR3 region has the DNA TGTGCCAGCAGCCCCAGGGGGGCGGGAGGGTATGATGAGCAGTTCTTC. Complete variable domain (other parts from reference TRBV11-3 and TRBJ2-1): EAGVVQSPRYKIIEKKQPVAFWCNPISGHNTLYWYLQNLGQGPELLIRYENEEAVDDSQLPKDRFSAERLKGVDSTLKIQPAELGDSAVYLCASSPRGAGGYDEQFFGPGTRLTVL.

This clone was counted between two and nine times. The gene calls are TRBV10-2 and TRBJ1-1, with 9 positions matching TRBD1. V was clipped by 7 bases and J by 5 bases; unmatched bases: 2. Germline-derived CDR1 and CDR2 are WSHSY and SAAADI. CDR3 size: 12 residues. CDR3 residues: CASNRGQTEAFF. The CDR3 DNA is TGCGCCAGCAACAGGGGGCAAACTGAAGCTTTCTTT.

The chain has TRBV2 and TRBJ2-2; D call uncertain. V lost 5 bases and J 4 bases, leaving 2 bases between the germline ends. In germline, CDR1 is SNHLY, CDR2 FYNNEI. CDR3 length: 11 amino acids. The CDR3 DNA reads as TGTGCCAGCAGTTTCACCGGGGAGCTGTTTTTT. Translating gives CASSFTGELFF. Looking up the rest from reference TRBV2 and TRBJ2-2 gives the full variable domain: EPEVTQTPSHQVTQMGQEVILRCVPISNHLYFYWYRQILGQKVEFLVSFYNNEISEKSEIFDDQFSVERPDGSNFTLKIRSTKLEDSAMYFCASSFTGELFFGEGSRLTVL.

The rearrangement joins TRBV27 to TRBJ2-2; 14 nucleotides match TRBD2. Germline CDR1 reads MNHEY; CDR2 reads SMNVEV (reference sequence). CDR3 length: 20 residues. The V segment lost 1 base and the J segment 4 bases; nucleotides outside the gene matches: 11. In nucleotides, the CDR3 is TGTGCCAGCAGTTTATTGCCCCCCGGGACTAGCGGGAGTACCACCGGGGAGCTGTTTTTT. It specifies CASSLLPPGTSGSTTGELFF.

V gene TRBV5-1 combines with J gene TRBJ2-2, with D perhaps TRBD1 or TRBD2 (5 bases each). This CDR3 spans 14 amino acids. The germline CDR1 and CDR2 sequences are SGHRS and YFSETQ. V was shortened by 7 bases and J by 0 bases, with 10 bases between the two germline ends. CDR3 bases: TGCGCCAGCGGGGGTTTTTCGAACACCGGGGAGCTGTTTTTT. Amino acids: CASGGFSNTGELFF.

The DNA of the CDR3 is TGTGCCAGTAGGGGGACACCCTATGGCTACACCTTC. Encoded protein: CASRGTPYGYTF. The chain has TRBV19 and TRBJ1-2, with a possible D match to TRBD1 (6 bases). V was cut by 6 bases and J by 4 bases, with 9 bases left in between. Per the germline V gene, CDR1 is LNHDA and CDR2 is SQIVND (reference sequence). This CDR3 has 12 residues.

The chain has TRBV19 and TRBJ2-5; 9 bases are a match to TRBD1. In germline, CDR1 is LNHDA, CDR2 SQIVND (reference sequence). The CDR3 loop spans 15 amino acids. V shed 6 bases and J 2 bases; nucleotides not matched to a gene: 7. The CDR3 sequence: CASRNPGQGQETQYF. For the CDR3, the DNA is TGTGCCAGTAGGAACCCGGGACAGGGTCAAGAGACCCAGTACTTC.

This clone was counted a single time. This chain uses TRBV28 with TRBJ2-7, with TRBD1 matching 8 bases. Germline trimming cut 5 bases from V and 3 bases from J; bases unmatched to any gene: 12. CDR3 length: 16 residues. Germline V gives CDR1 MDHEN, CDR2 SYDVKM. CDR3 DNA sequence: TGTGCCAGCAGTCCAACGGGACAGGCAGCAAACTACGAGCAGTACTTC. Its protein is CASSPTGQAANYEQYF.

The chain recombines TRBV6-1 with TRBJ2-7; 7 nucleotides align to TRBD1. Germline V gene sequence: CDR1 MNHNS, CDR2 SASEGT. The ends lost 6 bases at V and 6 bases at J; junction bases unmatched: 8. The CDR3 is made up of 13 amino acids. The CDR3 here is CASSLDRVSEQYF. CDR3 in DNA: TGTGCCAGCAGCCTAGACAGGGTATCCGAGCAGTACTTC.

This rearrangement joins TRBV30 to TRBJ2-3; TRBD2 matches 7 bases. The CDR3 is 16 residues long. Germline CDR1 is GTSNPN and CDR2 is SVGIG (reference sequence). J was trimmed by 1 base and V by 0 bases; bases with no gene match: 7. DNA of the CDR3: TGTGCCTGGAGTGTACGGCGGGGGAAAGGCACAGATACGCAGTATTTT. Amino acid sequence: CAWSVRRGKGTDTQYF.

The chain recombines TRBV6-1 with TRBJ2-5; D may be TRBD1 (5 bases). The germline V gene has CDR1 MNHNS and CDR2 SASEGT. The CDR3 extends over 12 amino acids. The germline V and J ends were trimmed by 5 bases and 7 bases, with 11 bases remaining between them. The CDR3 DNA follows: TGTGCCAGCAGTCAGGGTGTCGGGACCCAGTACTTC. This translates into CASSQGVGTQYF.

The chain employs TRBV19 and TRBJ2-2; D is possibly TRBD2 (5 bases). The CDR3 is 15 amino acids. The ends were cut back, 3 bases at V and 1 base at J, with 9 bases in the middle. Germline CDR1 is LNHDA and CDR2 is SQIVND (reference sequence). For the CDR3, the DNA is TGTGCCAGTAGTATCCTTAGCGTGAACACCGGGGAGCTGTTTTTT. Its protein product is CASSILSVNTGELFF.

V gene TRBV7-9 combines with J gene TRBJ1-1; possible D gene TRBD1, 6 bases. Germline loops: CDR1 SEHNR, CDR2 FQNEAQ (reference sequence). Trimming stripped 3 bases from V and 6 bases from J, with 17 bases between. The CDR3 spans 15 residues. The CDR3 DNA sequence: TGTGCCAGCAGCTTTGAACAGGGAGAACTCTCTGAAGCTTTCTTT. Residues: CASSFEQGELSEAFF.

The V gene is TRBV9, the J gene TRBJ2-7, with 9 bases identical to TRBD2. From germline, CDR1 is SGDLS and CDR2 YYNGEE. V gave up 1 base and J gave up 7 bases; unmatched junction bases: 6. This CDR3 is built from 14 residues. CDR3 sequence reads: CASSVTSGLGEQYF. In nucleotides, the CDR3 is TGTGCCAGCAGCGTAACTAGCGGGCTCGGGGAGCAGTACTTC.

The chain combines TRBV5-1 with TRBJ2-5, with TRBD2 matching 8 bases. Trimming took 2 bases from V and 4 from J; bases not matched to a gene: 7. Germline assignment: CDR1 SGHRS and CDR2 YFSETQ. The CDR3 sequence is 15 residues long. The CDR3 sequence: CASSFGTSSAETQYF. The CDR3 DNA follows: TGCGCCAGCAGCTTCGGGACTAGTTCGGCAGAGACCCAGTACTTC.

In regard to this clone: One end of the junction fails to match germline, which may point to a read error. The rearrangement links TRBV7-7 to TRBJ1-2; 8 bases are shared with TRBD1. This CDR3 is 18 amino acids long. CDR1 and CDR2 (germline): SSHAT, FNYEAQ (reference sequence). The CDR3 loop reads CASSLARGFSGGTYGYTF. Written as DNA, the CDR3 is TGTGCTAGCAGCTTAGCCAGAGGTTTTTCAGGGGGCACCTATGGCTACACCTTC.

The rearrangement links TRBV6-1 to TRBJ1-3; the D gene is possibly TRBD1 (5 bases). V was shortened by 6 bases and J by 6 bases, with 15 bases between the two germline ends. The germline V gene has CDR1 MNHNS and CDR2 SASEGT. The CDR3 has 14 residues. CDR3 coding DNA: TGTGCCAGCAGCGGTGGGGACTACCAAAACACCATATATTTT. Protein: CASSGGDYQNTIYF.

The chain combines TRBV7-8 with TRBJ1-2; D not resolved. V was pared by 3 bases and J by 7 bases, with 12 bases between. This CDR3 is built from 13 residues. CDR1 SGHVS and CDR2 FQNEAQ come from the germline V gene. CDR3 sequence (DNA): TGTGCCAGCAGCTTCGCCCGTTTTAGTGGCTACACCTTC. As protein: CASSFARFSGYTF.

In this sample, this clone turned up a few times. The chain carries TRBV18 and TRBJ2-7; possibly TRBD2 for D (5 bases). The V end was cut by 4 bases, the J end by 4 bases, with 14 bases between. Germline loops: CDR1 KGHSH, CDR2 LQKENI. The CDR3 is made up of 14 amino acids. The CDR3 sequence is CASSRDLEGYEQYF. CDR3 sequence (DNA): TGTGCCAGCTCACGGGATCTCGAGGGTTACGAGCAGTACTTC.